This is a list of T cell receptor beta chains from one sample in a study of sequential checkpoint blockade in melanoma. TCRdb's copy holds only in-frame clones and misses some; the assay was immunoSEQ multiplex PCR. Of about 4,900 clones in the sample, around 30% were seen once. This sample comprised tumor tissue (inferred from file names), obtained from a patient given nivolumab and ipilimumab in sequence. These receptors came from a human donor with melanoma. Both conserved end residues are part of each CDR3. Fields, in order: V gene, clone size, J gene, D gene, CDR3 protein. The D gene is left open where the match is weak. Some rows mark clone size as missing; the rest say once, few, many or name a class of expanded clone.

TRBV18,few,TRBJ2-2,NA,CASSPNVERNTGELFF
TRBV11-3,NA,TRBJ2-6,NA,CASSLVQELGLYGANVLTF
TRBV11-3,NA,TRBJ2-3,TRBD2,CASSPSGGDLDTQYF
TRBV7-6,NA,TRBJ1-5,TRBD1,CASSLGGGAGNQPQHF
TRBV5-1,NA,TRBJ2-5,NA,CASSLYQGEETQYF
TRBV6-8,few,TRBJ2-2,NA,CASSSRGNTGELFF
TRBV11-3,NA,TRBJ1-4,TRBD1,CASSFTGGVNEKLFF
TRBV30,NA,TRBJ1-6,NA,CAWRYRSSYNSPLHF
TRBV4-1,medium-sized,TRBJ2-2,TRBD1,CASSQPRTGNTGELFF
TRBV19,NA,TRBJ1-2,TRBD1,CASSQPGTGSYGYTF
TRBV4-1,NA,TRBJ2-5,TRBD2,CASSQEAGGPLETQYF
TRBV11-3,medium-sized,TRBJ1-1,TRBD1,CASSLPTGENSEAFF
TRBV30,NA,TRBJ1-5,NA,CAWAAGPGQPQHF
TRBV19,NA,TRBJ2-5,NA,CASSMAPSLETQYF
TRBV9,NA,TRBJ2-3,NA,CASSGSPGRGESTDTQYF
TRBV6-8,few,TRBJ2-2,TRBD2,CASSYFTSGGNTGELFF
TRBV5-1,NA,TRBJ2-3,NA,CASSLGAPSSTDTQYF
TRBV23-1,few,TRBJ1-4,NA,CASSQEVLYAATNEKLFF